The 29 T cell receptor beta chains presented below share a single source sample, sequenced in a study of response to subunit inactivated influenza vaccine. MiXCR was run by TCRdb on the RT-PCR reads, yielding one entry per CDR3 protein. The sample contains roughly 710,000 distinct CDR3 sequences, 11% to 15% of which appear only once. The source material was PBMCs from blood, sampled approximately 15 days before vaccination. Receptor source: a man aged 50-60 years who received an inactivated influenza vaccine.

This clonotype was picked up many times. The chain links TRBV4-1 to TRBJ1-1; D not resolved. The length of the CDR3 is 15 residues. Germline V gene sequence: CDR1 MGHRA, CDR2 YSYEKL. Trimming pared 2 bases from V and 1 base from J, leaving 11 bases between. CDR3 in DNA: TGCGCCAGCAGCCAACACTTTACAAGGAACACTGAAGCTTTCTTT. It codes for CASSQHFTRNTEAFF.

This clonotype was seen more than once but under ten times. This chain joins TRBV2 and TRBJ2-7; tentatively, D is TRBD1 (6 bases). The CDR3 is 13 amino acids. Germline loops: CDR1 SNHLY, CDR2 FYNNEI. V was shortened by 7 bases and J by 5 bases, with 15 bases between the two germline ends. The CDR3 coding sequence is TGTGCCAGCAAACAGGGCTCGATCCACGAGCAGTACTTC. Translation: CASKQGSIHEQYF.

In DNA, the CDR3 is TGCGCCAGCAGCCCTCGACAGGACCAAGAGACCCAGTACTTC. It translates to CASSPRQDQETQYF. The gene calls are TRBV5-1 and TRBJ2-5, with D perhaps TRBD1 (6 bases). The length of the CDR3 is 14 residues. Trimming removed 4 bases at V and 0 bases at J, with 10 bases between. The germline V gene has CDR1 SGHRS and CDR2 YFSETQ.

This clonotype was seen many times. This CDR3 is CASSYRTSTQFDEQFF. DNA of the CDR3: TGTGCCAGCAGTTACCGGACTAGCACCCAGTTCGATGAGCAGTTCTTC. The chain recombines TRBV6-5 with TRBJ2-1; 8 nucleotides align to TRBD2. Trimming removed 2 bases from V and 8 bases from J; junction bases left unmatched: 11. The length of the CDR3 is 16 residues. Germline CDR1 is MNHEY and CDR2 is SVGAGI.

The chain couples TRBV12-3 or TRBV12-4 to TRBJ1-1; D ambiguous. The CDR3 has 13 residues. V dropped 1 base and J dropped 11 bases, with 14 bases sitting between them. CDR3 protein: CASSLGSFGPAFF. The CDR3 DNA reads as TGTGCCAGCAGTTTAGGAAGTTTTGGCCCGGCTTTCTTT.

For the CDR3, the DNA is TGCAGCGTCCGTACAGGGGGCACAAATTCACCCCTCCACTTT. Translating gives CSVRTGGTNSPLHF. The rearrangement joins TRBV29-1 to TRBJ1-6, with TRBD1 identical over 9 bases. The CDR3 spans 14 residues. V was pared by 6 bases and J by 7 bases, with 7 bases of the junction left unmatched. Germline V lookup: CDR1 SQVTM, CDR2 ANQGSEA.

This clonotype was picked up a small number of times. Here the CDR3 reads CSARDLNRNTGELFF. The CDR3 bases are TGCAGTGCTAGAGACTTAAACAGGAACACCGGGGAGCTGTTTTTT. This chain uses TRBV20-1 with TRBJ2-2; the D is unclear. Germline CDR1 DFQATT, CDR2 SNEGSKA (reference sequence). The CDR3 sequence is 15 residues long. V was clipped by 0 bases and J by 1 base, with 9 bases between them.

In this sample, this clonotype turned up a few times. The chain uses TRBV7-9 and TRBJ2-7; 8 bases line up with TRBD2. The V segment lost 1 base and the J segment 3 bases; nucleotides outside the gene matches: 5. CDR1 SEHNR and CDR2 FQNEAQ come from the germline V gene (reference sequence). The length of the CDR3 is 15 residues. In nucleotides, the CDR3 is TGTGCCAGCAGCTTAGTTCGGGGGGGCCACTACGAGCAGTACTTC. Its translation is CASSLVRGGHYEQYF.

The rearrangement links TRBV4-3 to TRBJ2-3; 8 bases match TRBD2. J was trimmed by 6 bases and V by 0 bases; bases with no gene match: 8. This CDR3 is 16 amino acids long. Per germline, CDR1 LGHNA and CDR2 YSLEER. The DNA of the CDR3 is TGCGCCAGCAGCCAAGATTGGGCGGGAGGTGGGGATACGCAGTATTTT. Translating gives CASSQDWAGGGDTQYF.

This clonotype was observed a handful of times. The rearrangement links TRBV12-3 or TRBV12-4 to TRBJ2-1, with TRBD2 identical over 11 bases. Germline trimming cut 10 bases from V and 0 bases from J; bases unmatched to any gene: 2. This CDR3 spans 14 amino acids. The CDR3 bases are TGTGCCACCACTAGCGGGAGCTCCTACAATGAGCAGTTCTTC. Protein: CATTSGSSYNEQFF.

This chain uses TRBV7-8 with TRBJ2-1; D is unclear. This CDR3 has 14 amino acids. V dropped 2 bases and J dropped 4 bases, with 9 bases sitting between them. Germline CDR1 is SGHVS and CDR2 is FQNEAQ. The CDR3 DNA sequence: TGTGCCAGCAGCTTAAATTCCGGATACAATGAGCAGTTCTTC. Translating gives CASSLNSGYNEQFF.

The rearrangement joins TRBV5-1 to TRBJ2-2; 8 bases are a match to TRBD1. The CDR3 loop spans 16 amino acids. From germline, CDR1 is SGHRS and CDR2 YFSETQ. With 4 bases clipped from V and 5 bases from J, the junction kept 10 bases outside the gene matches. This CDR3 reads CASSRRGQGLTGELFF. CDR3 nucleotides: TGCGCCAGCAGCCGGCGCGGACAGGGTCTTACCGGGGAGCTGTTTTTT.

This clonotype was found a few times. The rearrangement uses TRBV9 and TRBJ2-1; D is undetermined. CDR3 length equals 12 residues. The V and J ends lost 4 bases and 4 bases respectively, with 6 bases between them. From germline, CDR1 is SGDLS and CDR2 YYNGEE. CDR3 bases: TGTGCCAGCAGCACCCTATACAATGAGCAGTTCTTC. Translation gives CASSTLYNEQFF.

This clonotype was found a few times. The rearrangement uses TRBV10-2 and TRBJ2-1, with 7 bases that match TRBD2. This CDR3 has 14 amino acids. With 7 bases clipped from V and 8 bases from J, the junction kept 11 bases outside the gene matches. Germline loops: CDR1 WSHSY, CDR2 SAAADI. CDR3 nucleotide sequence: TGCGCCAGCAAAGTTGGCGGGGAGGGTTATGAGCAGTTCTTC. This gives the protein CASKVGGEGYEQFF.

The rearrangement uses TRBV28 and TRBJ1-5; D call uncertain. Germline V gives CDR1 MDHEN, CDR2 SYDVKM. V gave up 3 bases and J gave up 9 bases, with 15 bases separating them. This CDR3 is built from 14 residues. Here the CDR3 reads CASSFVTHLRPQHF. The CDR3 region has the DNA TGTGCCAGCAGTTTCGTGACACATCTACGGCCCCAGCATTTT.

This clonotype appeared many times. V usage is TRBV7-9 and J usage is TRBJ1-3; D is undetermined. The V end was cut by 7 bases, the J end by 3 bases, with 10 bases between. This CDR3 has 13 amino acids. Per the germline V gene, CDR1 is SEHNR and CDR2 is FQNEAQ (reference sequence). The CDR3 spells CASTPWNGNTIYF. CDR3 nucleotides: TGTGCCAGCACCCCGTGGAATGGAAACACCATATATTTT.

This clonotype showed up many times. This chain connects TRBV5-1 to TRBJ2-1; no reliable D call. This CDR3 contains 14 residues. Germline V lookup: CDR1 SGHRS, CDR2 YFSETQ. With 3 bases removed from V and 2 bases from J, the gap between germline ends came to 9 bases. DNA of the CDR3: TGCGCCAGCAGCTCGGAATTGGCCTACAATGAGCAGTTCTTC. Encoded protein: CASSSELAYNEQFF.

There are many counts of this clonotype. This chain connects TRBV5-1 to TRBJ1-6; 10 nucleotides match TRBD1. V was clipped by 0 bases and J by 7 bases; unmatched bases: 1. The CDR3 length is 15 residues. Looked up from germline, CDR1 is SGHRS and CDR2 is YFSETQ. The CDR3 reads CASSLEGQGNSPLHF. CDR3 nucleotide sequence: TGCGCCAGCAGCTTGGAGGGACAGGGGAATTCACCCCTCCACTTT.

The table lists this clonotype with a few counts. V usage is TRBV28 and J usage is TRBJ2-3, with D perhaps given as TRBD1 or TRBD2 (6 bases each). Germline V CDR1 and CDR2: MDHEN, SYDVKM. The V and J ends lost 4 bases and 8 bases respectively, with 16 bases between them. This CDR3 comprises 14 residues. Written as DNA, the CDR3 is TGTGCCAGCAGTTCCACGGGGGCAGGTGGTACGCAGTATTTT. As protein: CASSSTGAGGTQYF.

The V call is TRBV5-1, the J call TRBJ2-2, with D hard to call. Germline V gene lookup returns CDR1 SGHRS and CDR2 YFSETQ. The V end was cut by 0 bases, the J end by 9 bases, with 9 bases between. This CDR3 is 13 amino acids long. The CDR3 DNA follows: TGCGCCAGCAGCTTGGCCCGGAGCCGGGAGCTGTTTTTT. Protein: CASSLARSRELFF.

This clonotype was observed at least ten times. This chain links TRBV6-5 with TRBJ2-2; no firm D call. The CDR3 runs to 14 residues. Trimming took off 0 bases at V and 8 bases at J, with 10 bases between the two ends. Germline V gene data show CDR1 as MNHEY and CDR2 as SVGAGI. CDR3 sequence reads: CASSYSEVLGELFF. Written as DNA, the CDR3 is TGTGCCAGCAGTTACTCGGAAGTCTTAGGGGAGCTGTTTTTT.

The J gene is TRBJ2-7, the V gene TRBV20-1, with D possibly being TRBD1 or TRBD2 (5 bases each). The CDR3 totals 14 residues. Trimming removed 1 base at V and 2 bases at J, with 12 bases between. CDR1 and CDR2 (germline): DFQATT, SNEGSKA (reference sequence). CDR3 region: CSARAVRDAYEQYF. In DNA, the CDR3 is TGCAGTGCTAGAGCAGTAAGGGACGCCTACGAGCAGTACTTC.

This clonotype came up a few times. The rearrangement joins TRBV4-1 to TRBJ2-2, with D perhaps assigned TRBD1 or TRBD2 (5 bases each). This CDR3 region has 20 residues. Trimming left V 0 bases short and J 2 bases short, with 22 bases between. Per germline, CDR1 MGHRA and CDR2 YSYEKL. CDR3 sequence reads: CASSQDGVARDGPNTGELFF. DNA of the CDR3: TGCGCCAGCAGCCAAGATGGCGTCGCACGGGACGGGCCTAACACCGGGGAGCTGTTTTTT.

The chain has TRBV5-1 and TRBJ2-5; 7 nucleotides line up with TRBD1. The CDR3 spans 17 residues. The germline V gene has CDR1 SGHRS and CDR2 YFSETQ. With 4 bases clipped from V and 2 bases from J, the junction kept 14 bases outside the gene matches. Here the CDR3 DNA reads TGCGCCAGCAGCCACCTAACATCCCGGGACAGACAAGAGACCCAGTACTTC. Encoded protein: CASSHLTSRDRQETQYF.

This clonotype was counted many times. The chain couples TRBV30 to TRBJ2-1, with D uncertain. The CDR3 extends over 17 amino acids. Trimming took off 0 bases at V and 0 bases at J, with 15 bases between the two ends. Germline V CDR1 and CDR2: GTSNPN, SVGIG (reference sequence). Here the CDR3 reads CAWSVGRTARSYNEQFF. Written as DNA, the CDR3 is TGTGCCTGGAGTGTAGGCAGGACCGCGCGCTCCTACAATGAGCAGTTCTTC. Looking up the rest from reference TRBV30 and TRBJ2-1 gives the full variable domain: SQTIHQWPATLVQPVGSPLSLECTVEGTSNPNLYWYRQAAGRGLQLLFYSVGIGQISSEVPQNLSASRPQDRQFILSSKKLLLSDSGFYLCAWSVGRTARSYNEQFFGPGTRLTVL.

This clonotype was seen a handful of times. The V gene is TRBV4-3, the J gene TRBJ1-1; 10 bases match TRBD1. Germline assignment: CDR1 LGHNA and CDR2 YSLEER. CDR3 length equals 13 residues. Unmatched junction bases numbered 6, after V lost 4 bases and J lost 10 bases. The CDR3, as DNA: TGCGCCAGCAGCCCCGGACAGGGGGGCCCAGCTTTCTTT. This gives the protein CASSPGQGGPAFF.

Here the CDR3 DNA reads TGTGCCAGCAGCCCCCTAGGTCAGACTATCGGGGAGACCCAGTACTTC. Translated, it gives CASSPLGQTIGETQYF. The chain employs TRBV9 and TRBJ2-5; tentatively, D is TRBD2 (5 bases). The V end lost 4 bases, the J end lost 5 bases, and 21 bases lay between the germline ends. The CDR3 runs to 16 residues. Per germline, CDR1 SGDLS and CDR2 YYNGEE.

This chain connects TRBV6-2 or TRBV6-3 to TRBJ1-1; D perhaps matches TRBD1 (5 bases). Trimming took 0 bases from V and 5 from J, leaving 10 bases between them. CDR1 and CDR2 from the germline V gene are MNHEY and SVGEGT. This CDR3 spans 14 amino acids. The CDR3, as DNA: TGTGCCAGCAGTTACTCGGAGGGGAATACTGAAGCTTTCTTT. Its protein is CASSYSEGNTEAFF.

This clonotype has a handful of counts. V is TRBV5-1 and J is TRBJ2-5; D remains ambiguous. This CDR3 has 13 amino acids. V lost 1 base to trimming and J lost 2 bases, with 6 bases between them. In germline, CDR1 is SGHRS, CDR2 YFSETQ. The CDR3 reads CASSLTWQETQYF. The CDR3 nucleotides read TGCGCCAGCAGCTTGACATGGCAAGAGACCCAGTACTTC. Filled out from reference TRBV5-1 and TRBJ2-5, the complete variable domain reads KAGVTQTPRYLIKTRGQQVTLSCSPISGHRSVSWYQQTPGQGLQFLFEYFSETQRNKGNFPGRFSGRQFSNSRSEMNVSTLELGDSALYLCASSLTWQETQYFGPGTRLLVL.